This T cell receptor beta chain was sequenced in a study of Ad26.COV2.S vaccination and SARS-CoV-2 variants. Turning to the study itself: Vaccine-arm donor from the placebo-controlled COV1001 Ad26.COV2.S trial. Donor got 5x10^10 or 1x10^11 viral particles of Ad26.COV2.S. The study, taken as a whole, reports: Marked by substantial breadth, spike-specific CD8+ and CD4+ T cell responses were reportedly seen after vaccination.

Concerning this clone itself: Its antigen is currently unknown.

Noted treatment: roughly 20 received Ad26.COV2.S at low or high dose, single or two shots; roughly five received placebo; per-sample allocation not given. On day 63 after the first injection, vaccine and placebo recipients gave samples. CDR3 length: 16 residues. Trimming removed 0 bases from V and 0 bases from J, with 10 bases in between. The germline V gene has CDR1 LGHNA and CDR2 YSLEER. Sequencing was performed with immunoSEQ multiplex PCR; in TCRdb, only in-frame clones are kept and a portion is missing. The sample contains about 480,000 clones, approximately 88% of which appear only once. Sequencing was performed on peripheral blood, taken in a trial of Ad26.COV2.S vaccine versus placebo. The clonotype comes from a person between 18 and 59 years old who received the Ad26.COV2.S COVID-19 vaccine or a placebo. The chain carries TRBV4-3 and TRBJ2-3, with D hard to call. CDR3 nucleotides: TGCGCCAGCAGCCAAGAAGGGCAAGGGAGCACAGATACGCAGTATTTT. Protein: CASSQEGQGSTDTQYF.